A selection of T cell receptor beta chains follows, all from one sample in a study of cytomegalovirus exposure and HLA in healthy donors. Data came from immunoSEQ multiplex PCR; TCRdb stores just in-frame clones and leaves some out. The sample holds 250,000 to 400,000 clones, 88% seen once. Sequencing was carried out using PBMCs. The receptors were sampled from a man aged 25 to 40 in good health and CMV-seronegative. Both conserved end residues are part of each CDR3. The D gene is left open where the match is weak. Rows may omit the clone size; those that give it use once, few, many or a size class.

J	size	V	D	length	CDR3	DNA
TRBJ2-7	once	TRBV7-2	-	13	CASSLEKAYEQYF	TGTGCCAGCAGCTTAGAGAAAGCATACGAGCAGTACTTC
TRBJ1-1	once	TRBV5-6	TRBD1	15	CASSSLGQGNTEAFF	TGTGCCAGCAGCTCCCTTGGACAGGGGAACACTGAAGCTTTCTTT
TRBJ2-7	-	TRBV7-9	-	14	CASSFWREVGEQYF	TGTGCCAGCAGCTTTTGGAGGGAAGTTGGCGAGCAGTACTTC
TRBJ1-6	-	TRBV15	-	15	CATSGAPNYNSPLHF	TGTGCCACTTCAGGGGCCCCGAACTATAATTCACCCCTCCACTTT
TRBJ2-3	few	TRBV6-4	TRBD1	16	CASSDRPGQGADTQYF	TGTGCCAGCAGTGACCGCCCGGGACAGGGGGCAGATACGCAGTATTTT
TRBJ2-7	-	TRBV5-4	-	16	CASSLAAKGLGYEQYF	TGTGCCAGCAGCTTGGCCGCAAAGGGGCTTGGTTACGAGCAGTACTTC
TRBJ1-3	-	TRBV6-6	-	16	CASSPVGGAPGNTIYF	TGTGCCAGCAGCCCTGTGGGTGGGGCGCCTGGAAACACCATATATTTT
TRBJ2-7	-	TRBV19	-	13	CATADGGGLEQYF	TGTGCCACCGCGGACGGGGGTGGGCTCGAGCAGTACTTC
TRBJ1-1	-	TRBV2	-	14	CASTPEAVNTEAFF	TGTGCCAGCACCCCAGAGGCGGTGAACACTGAAGCTTTCTTT
TRBJ2-7	once	TRBV14	-	14	CASSQALLSYEQYF	TGTGCCAGCAGCCAAGCCCTGTTGTCCTACGAGCAGTACTTC
TRBJ2-6	-	TRBV7-2	TRBD1	17	CASSPGTAISGANVLTF	TGTGCCAGCAGCCCCGGGACAGCGATCTCTGGGGCCAACGTCCTGACTTTC
TRBJ2-2	-	TRBV27	-	14	CAIPGGRRAGELFF	TGTGCCATTCCCGGGGGGCGGAGAGCCGGGGAGCTGTTTTTT
TRBJ1-3	-	TRBV6-5	-	15	CATRKQVFSGNTIYF	TGTGCCACACGAAAACAGGTCTTCTCTGGAAACACCATATATTTT
TRBJ2-7	once	TRBV5-1	-	14	CASSFGGHAYEQYF	TGCGCCAGCAGCTTTGGGGGACATGCCTACGAGCAGTACTTC
TRBJ2-2	-	TRBV6-5	TRBD1	15	CASSWDRVVPGELFF	TGTGCCAGCAGTTGGGACAGGGTAGTTCCCGGGGAGCTGTTTTTT
TRBJ2-7	-	TRBV4-1	TRBD1	14	CASSQSMTGGAQYF	TGCGCCAGCAGCCAAAGCATGACAGGGGGGGCGCAGTACTTC
TRBJ1-1	-	TRBV6-5	-	15	CASSYDWASNTEAFF	TGTGCCAGCAGTTACGATTGGGCGAGTAACACTGAAGCTTTCTTT
TRBJ1-5	few	TRBV30	TRBD1	15	CAWSRQGFSNQPQHF	TGTGCCTGGAGTCGACAGGGCTTTAGCAATCAGCCCCAGCATTTT
TRBJ2-3	-	TRBV5-6	TRBD1	17	CASSYYLTGGGTDTQYF	TGTGCCAGCAGCTACTACTTAACAGGGGGCGGCACAGATACGCAGTATTTT
TRBJ2-7	-	TRBV10-3	-	12	CAISGQFYEQYF	TGTGCCATCAGCGGACAGTTCTACGAGCAGTACTTC
TRBJ1-2	-	TRBV5-4	TRBD1	14	CASSPGQAFYGYTF	TGTGCCAGCAGCCCGGGACAGGCTTTCTATGGCTACACCTTC
TRBJ1-5	-	TRBV6-1	-	16	CASSEYTQAQNQPQHF	TGTGCCAGCAGTGAATATACGCAGGCCCAAAATCAGCCCCAGCATTTT
TRBJ1-5	-	TRBV10-3	-	14	CAISEFGQGQPQHF	TGTGCCATCAGTGAGTTCGGGCAGGGTCAGCCCCAGCATTTT
TRBJ2-3	once	TRBV4-1	-	20	CASSQVGFPRQGRGTDTQYF	TGCGCCAGCAGCCAAGTAGGGTTCCCGCGGCAGGGAAGGGGCACAGATACGCAGTATTTT
TRBJ2-7	many	TRBV6-5	-	11	CASSAGYEQYF	TGTGCCAGCTCTGCCGGCTACGAGCAGTACTTC
TRBJ1-6	once	TRBV19	-	13	CASRQPFNSPLHF	TGTGCCAGTAGACAGCCCTTTAATTCACCCCTCCACTTT
TRBJ2-7	-	TRBV10-1	TRBD2	15	CASKGLAGSVYEQYF	TGCGCCAGCAAGGGACTAGCGGGATCCGTCTACGAGCAGTACTTC
TRBJ1-2	once	TRBV28	TRBD1	14	CASSLVQGAHGYTF	TGTGCCAGCAGTTTAGTTCAGGGGGCGCATGGCTACACCTTC
TRBJ2-3	-	TRBV7-2	TRBD2	17	CASSPYLGGAKTDTQYF	TGTGCCAGCAGCCCATACCTCGGGGGGGCCAAGACAGATACGCAGTATTTT
TRBJ2-2	-	TRBV27	TRBD1	16	CASSLIGTGGPGELFF	TGTGCCAGCAGTTTAATCGGGACAGGGGGTCCCGGGGAGCTGTTTTTT
TRBJ1-2	-	TRBV27	-	13	CASSTTGSLGYTF	TGTGCCAGCAGTACGACAGGTTCTTTGGGCTACACCTTC
TRBJ2-3	-	TRBV5-4	-	15	CASSVTGLSTDTQYF	TGTGCCAGCAGCGTCACTGGACTTAGCACAGATACGCAGTATTTT
TRBJ2-7	-	TRBV6-6	-	14	CASSYTGRDNEQYF	TGTGCCAGCAGTTACACCGGACGGGACAACGAGCAGTACTTC
TRBJ2-1	-	TRBV30	-	16	CAWSVRVGGGYNEQFF	TGTGCCTGGAGTGTACGTGTAGGGGGGGGCTACAATGAGCAGTTCTTC
TRBJ1-1	-	TRBV5-6	-	15	CASTLGSWGRTEAFF	TGTGCCAGCACCTTGGGGTCGTGGGGCCGGACTGAAGCTTTCTTT
TRBJ1-3	-	TRBV18	TRBD1	17	CASSPQRQGKAGNTIYF	TGTGCCAGCTCACCACAGCGACAGGGTAAAGCTGGAAACACCATATATTTT
TRBJ2-7	-	TRBV9	TRBD1	15	CASSGSGTGGSEQYF	TGTGCCAGCAGCGGATCCGGGACAGGGGGTTCCGAGCAGTACTTC
TRBJ2-1	-	TRBV2	TRBD2	14	CATWTSVTYNEQFF	TGTGCCACCTGGACTAGCGTAACCTACAATGAGCAGTTCTTC